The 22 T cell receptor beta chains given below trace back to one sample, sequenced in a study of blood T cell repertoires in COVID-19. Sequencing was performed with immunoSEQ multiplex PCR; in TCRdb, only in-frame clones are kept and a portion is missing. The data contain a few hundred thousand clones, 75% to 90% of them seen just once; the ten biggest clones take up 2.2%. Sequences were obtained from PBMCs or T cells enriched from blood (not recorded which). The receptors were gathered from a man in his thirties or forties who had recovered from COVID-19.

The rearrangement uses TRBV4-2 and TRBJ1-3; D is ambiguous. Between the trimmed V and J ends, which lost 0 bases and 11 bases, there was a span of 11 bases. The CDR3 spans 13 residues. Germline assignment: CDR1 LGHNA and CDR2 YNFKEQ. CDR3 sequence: CASSQDRLGAIYF. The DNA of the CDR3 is TGTGCCAGCAGCCAAGATCGACTTGGCGCCATATATTTT.

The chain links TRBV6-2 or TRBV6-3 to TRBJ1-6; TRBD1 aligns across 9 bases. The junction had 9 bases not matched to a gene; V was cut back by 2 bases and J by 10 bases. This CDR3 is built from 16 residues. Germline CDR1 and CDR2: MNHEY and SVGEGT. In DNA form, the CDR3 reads TGTGCCAGCAGTTACCCTCCGGACAGGGGCGACTCACCCCTCCACTTT. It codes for CASSYPPDRGDSPLHF.

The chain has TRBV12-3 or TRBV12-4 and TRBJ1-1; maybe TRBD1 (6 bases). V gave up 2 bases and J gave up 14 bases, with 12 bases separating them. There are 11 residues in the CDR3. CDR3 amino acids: CASSLTGSTFF. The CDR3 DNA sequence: TGTGCCAGCAGTTTAACAGGGTCGACGTTCTTT.

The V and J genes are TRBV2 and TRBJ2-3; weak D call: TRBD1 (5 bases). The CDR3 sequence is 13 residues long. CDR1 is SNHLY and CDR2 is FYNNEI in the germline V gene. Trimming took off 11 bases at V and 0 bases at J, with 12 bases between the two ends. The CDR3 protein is CALTTDSTDTQYF. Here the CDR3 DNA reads TGTGCCCTGACGACAGATAGCACAGATACGCAGTATTTT.

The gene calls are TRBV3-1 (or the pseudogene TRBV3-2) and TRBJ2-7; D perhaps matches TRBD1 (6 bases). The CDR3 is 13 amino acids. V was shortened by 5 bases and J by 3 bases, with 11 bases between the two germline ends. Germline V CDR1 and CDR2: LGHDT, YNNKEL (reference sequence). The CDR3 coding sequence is TGTGCCAGCAGCTTCCACAGGGACTACGAGCAGTACTTC. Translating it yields CASSFHRDYEQYF.

CDR3 DNA sequence: TGTGCCAGCTCCGACACCAGGGGAAGTAACTATGGCTACACCTTC. Translated: CASSDTRGSNYGYTF. The rearrangement uses TRBV5-4 and TRBJ1-2; D perhaps matches TRBD1 (6 bases). The V end lost 7 bases, the J end lost 1 base, and 17 bases lay between the germline ends. The CDR3 consists of 15 residues. CDR1 and CDR2 from the germline V gene are SGHNT and YYREEE (reference sequence).

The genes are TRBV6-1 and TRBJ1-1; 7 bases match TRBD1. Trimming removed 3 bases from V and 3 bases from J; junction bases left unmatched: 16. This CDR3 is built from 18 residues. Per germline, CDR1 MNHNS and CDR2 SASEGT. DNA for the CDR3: TGTGCCAGCAGTGATAAGAGGTATTCGGGACAGAAATACACTGAAGCTTTCTTT. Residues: CASSDKRYSGQKYTEAFF.

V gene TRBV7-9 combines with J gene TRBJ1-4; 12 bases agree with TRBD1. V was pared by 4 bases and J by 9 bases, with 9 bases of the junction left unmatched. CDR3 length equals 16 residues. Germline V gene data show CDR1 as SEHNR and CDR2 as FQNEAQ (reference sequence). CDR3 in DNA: TGTGCCAGCAGCTCCACACCGGGACAGGGGGCTCAAAAACTGTTTTTT. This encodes CASSSTPGQGAQKLFF.

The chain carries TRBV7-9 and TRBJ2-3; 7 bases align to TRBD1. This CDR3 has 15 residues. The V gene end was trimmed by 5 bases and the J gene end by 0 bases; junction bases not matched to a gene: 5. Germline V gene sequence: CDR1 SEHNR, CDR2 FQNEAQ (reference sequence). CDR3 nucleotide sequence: TGTGCCAGCAGCGGGGGACAGACTAGCACAGATACGCAGTATTTT. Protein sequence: CASSGGQTSTDTQYF.

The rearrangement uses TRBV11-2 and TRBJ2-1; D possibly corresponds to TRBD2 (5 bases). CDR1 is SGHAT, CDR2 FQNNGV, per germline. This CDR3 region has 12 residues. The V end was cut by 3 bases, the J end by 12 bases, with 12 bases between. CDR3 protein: CASSFGLGGQFF. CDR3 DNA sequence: TGTGCCAGCAGCTTTGGGCTAGGAGGGCAGTTCTTC.

The CDR3 DNA follows: TGTGCCAGTAGTATCGGGGGGAAAGGCTACACCTTC. This encodes CASSIGGKGYTF. V gene TRBV19 combines with J gene TRBJ1-2, with D tentatively TRBD1 (5 bases). V was trimmed by 3 bases and J by 8 bases, leaving 10 bases between them. Looked up from germline, CDR1 is LNHDA and CDR2 is SQIVND (reference sequence). The CDR3 consists of 12 residues.

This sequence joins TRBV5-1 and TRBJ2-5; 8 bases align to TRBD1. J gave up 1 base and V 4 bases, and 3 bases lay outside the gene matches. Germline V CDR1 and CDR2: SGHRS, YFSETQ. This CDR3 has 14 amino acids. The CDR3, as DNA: TGCGCCAGCAGCCCGGGACAGGCCCAAGAGACCCAGTACTTC. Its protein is CASSPGQAQETQYF.

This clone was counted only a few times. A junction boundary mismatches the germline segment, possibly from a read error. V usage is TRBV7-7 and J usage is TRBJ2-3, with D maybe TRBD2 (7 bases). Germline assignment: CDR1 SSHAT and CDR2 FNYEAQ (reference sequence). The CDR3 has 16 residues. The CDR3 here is CASSLGGGRYTDTQYF. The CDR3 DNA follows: TGTGCTAGCAGCTTAGGGGGGGGCCGTTACACAGATACGCAGTATTTT.

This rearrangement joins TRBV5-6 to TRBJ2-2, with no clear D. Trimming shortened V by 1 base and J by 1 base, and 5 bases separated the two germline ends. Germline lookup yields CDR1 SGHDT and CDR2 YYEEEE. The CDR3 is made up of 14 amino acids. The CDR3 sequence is CASSLWLNTGELFF. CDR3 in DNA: TGTGCCAGCAGCTTGTGGCTGAACACCGGGGAGCTGTTTTTT.

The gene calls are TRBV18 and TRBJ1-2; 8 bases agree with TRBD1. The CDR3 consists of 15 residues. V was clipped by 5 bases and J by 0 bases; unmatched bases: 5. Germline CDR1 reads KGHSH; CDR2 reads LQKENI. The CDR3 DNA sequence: TGTGCCAGCTCAACAGGGGGGAGTTCTAACTATGGCTACACCTTC. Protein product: CASSTGGSSNYGYTF.

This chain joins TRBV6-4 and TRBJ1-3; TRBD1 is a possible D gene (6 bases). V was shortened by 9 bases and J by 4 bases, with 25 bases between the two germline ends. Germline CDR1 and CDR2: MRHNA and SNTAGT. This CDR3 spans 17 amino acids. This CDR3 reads CARVWTARYSRGNTIYF. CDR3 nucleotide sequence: TGTGCCAGAGTATGGACAGCCCGTTATTCGCGCGGAAACACCATATATTTT.

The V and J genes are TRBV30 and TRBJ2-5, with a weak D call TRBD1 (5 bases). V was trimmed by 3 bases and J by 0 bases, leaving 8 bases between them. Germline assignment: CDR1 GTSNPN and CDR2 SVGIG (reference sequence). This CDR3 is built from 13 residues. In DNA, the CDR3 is TGTGCCTGGAGCCAGGGCTACCAAGAGACCCAGTACTTC. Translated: CAWSQGYQETQYF.

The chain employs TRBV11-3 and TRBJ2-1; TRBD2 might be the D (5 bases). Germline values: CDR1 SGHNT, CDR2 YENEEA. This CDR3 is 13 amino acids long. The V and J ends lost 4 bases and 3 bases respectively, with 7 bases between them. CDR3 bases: TGTGCCAGCAGCTCCCGGGACTACAATGAGCAGTTCTTC. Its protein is CASSSRDYNEQFF. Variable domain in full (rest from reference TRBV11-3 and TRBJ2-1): EAGVVQSPRYKIIEKKQPVAFWCNPISGHNTLYWYLQNLGQGPELLIRYENEEAVDDSQLPKDRFSAERLKGVDSTLKIQPAELGDSAVYLCASSSRDYNEQFFGPGTRLTVL.

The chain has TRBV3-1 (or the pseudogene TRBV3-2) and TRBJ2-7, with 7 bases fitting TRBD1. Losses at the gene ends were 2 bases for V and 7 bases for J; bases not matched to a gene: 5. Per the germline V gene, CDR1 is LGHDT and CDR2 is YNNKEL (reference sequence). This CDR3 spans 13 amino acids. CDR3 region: CASSQKTGREQYF. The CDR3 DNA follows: TGTGCCAGCAGCCAAAAGACAGGGCGGGAGCAGTACTTC.

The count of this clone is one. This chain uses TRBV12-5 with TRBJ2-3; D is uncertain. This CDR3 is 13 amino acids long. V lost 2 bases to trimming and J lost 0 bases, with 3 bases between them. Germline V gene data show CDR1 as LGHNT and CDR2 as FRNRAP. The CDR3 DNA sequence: TGTGCTAGTGGTTTGAGCAGCACAGATACGCAGTATTTT. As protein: CASGLSSTDTQYF.

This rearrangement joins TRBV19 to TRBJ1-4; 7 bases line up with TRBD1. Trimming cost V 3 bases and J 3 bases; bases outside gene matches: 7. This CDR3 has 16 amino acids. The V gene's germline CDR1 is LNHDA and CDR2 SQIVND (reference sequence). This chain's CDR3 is CASSMSYRGPNEKLFF. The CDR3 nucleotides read TGTGCCAGTAGTATGTCATACAGGGGCCCTAATGAAAAACTGTTTTTT.

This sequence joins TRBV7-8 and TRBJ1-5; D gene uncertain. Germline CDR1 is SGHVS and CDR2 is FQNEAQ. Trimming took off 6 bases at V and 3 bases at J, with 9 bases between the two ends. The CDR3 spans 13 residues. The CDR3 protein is CASSWRLNQPQHF. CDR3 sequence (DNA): TGTGCCAGCAGTTGGCGGCTCAATCAGCCCCAGCATTTT.